This is a list of T cell receptor beta chains from one sample in a study of human T cells and chemical hapten exposure. Each CDR3 protein is one row after TCRdb ran MiXCR on the RACE reads. The sample yields some 400,000 distinct CDR3 sequences, 4.8% seen once. Source: whole blood, taken in connection with sensitization to the hapten diphenylcyclopropenone (DPC). These receptors were collected from a woman aged 45-59 years with alopecia areata. Some clones in this sample may be carry-over from other donors' samples. Each CDR3 is given with its conserved first and last residue. Fields, in order: D gene, V gene, CDR3 protein. The D gene is left open where the match is weak.

D gene: -; V gene: TRBV5-6; CDR3 protein: CASSTGSNPEAFF
D gene: -; V gene: TRBV12-3/TRBV12-4; CDR3 protein: CASSLNRWNEQFF
D gene: TRBD1; V gene: TRBV2; CDR3 protein: CASSEWRTGSYNEQFF
D gene: -; V gene: TRBV5-1; CDR3 protein: CASSLAGTNNEQFF
D gene: TRBD1; V gene: TRBV20-1; CDR3 protein: CSATYRGFYEQYF
D gene: -; V gene: TRBV4-2; CDR3 protein: CASSQGLANEQFF
D gene: TRBD1; V gene: TRBV18; CDR3 protein: CASSPDRGRGDTQYF
D gene: -; V gene: TRBV12-3/TRBV12-4; CDR3 protein: CASSSQPPAFYEQYF
D gene: -; V gene: TRBV29-1; CDR3 protein: CSVDIPNEQFF
D gene: -; V gene: TRBV7-6; CDR3 protein: CASSVDSLTDTQYF
D gene: -; V gene: TRBV13; CDR3 protein: CASSLRTANEKLFF
D gene: TRBD2; V gene: TRBV24-1; CDR3 protein: CATSPSGREQFF
D gene: TRBD2; V gene: TRBV7-2; CDR3 protein: CASSTLAGVRTDTQYF
D gene: -; V gene: TRBV6-5; CDR3 protein: CASQTFGDGYTF
D gene: TRBD2; V gene: TRBV2; CDR3 protein: CASTRESGGDETQYF
D gene: -; V gene: TRBV11-2; CDR3 protein: CASSLSEQYF
D gene: -; V gene: TRBV21-1; CDR3 protein: CASLRYPTGELFF
D gene: -; V gene: TRBV7-9; CDR3 protein: CASSPGGPYGYTF
D gene: -; V gene: TRBV6-5; CDR3 protein: CASSYSIVGVGGTDTQYF
D gene: TRBD1; V gene: TRBV20-1; CDR3 protein: CSARIPVGQGREPEQFF
D gene: -; V gene: TRBV6-2/TRBV6-3; CDR3 protein: CASSNAGAHYGYTF
D gene: TRBD2; V gene: TRBV28; CDR3 protein: CASSPPASGNRQYF
D gene: TRBD2; V gene: TRBV6-1; CDR3 protein: CASSATSGSHNEQFF
D gene: TRBD1; V gene: TRBV11-3; CDR3 protein: CASSPQGNADTQYF
D gene: -; V gene: TRBV7-8; CDR3 protein: CASSTPGLGAGTEAFF
D gene: TRBD2; V gene: TRBV20-1; CDR3 protein: CSAAPLGSLAGGGGTDTQYF
D gene: -; V gene: TRBV7-2; CDR3 protein: CASSLGGRISGANVLTF
D gene: -; V gene: TRBV2; CDR3 protein: CASSEARPQETQYF
D gene: -; V gene: TRBV4-1; CDR3 protein: CASSQDNADTQYF
D gene: -; V gene: TRBV12-3/TRBV12-4; CDR3 protein: CASSSRNADTQYF
D gene: -; V gene: TRBV9; CDR3 protein: CASSVYDGSYEQYF
D gene: TRBD1; V gene: TRBV5-6; CDR3 protein: CASTLPGTGDEQFF
D gene: TRBD2; V gene: TRBV28; CDR3 protein: CASSGGTSGRSEQFF
D gene: -; V gene: TRBV5-1; CDR3 protein: CASSFEQGTDTQYF
D gene: -; V gene: TRBV20-1; CDR3 protein: CSAWDSLDYEQYF
D gene: -; V gene: TRBV10-3; CDR3 protein: CAISDTGSGANVLTF
D gene: TRBD1; V gene: TRBV29-1; CDR3 protein: CSVDRAPDTQYF
D gene: -; V gene: TRBV4-1; CDR3 protein: CASSQMFGNEQFF
D gene: TRBD1; V gene: TRBV6-1; CDR3 protein: CASLGTGGDYGYTF
D gene: TRBD1; V gene: TRBV29-1; CDR3 protein: CSVVGTGGGVNEQFF
D gene: -; V gene: TRBV12-3/TRBV12-4; CDR3 protein: CASSFRAEQETQYF
D gene: -; V gene: TRBV6-5; CDR3 protein: CASMSTGSTEAFF
D gene: -; V gene: TRBV6-1; CDR3 protein: CASTRLKSYEQYF
D gene: -; V gene: TRBV3-1; CDR3 protein: CASSRRDGANYGYTF
D gene: -; V gene: TRBV5-1; CDR3 protein: CASSLPSNEQYF
D gene: TRBD2; V gene: TRBV20-1; CDR3 protein: CSADSGSGTDTQYF
D gene: -; V gene: TRBV6-5; CDR3 protein: CASSYLPGDGKLFF
D gene: -; V gene: TRBV23-1; CDR3 protein: CATTDNTGELFF
D gene: TRBD2; V gene: TRBV12-3/TRBV12-4; CDR3 protein: CASSDQGTSGNYEQYF
D gene: -; V gene: TRBV5-6; CDR3 protein: CASSSSYHEQYF
D gene: TRBD1; V gene: TRBV27; CDR3 protein: CASSLQGQALEQYF
D gene: TRBD2; V gene: TRBV9; CDR3 protein: CASSLLAGTDTQYF
D gene: -; V gene: TRBV12-3/TRBV12-4; CDR3 protein: CASSFFSLNWRRTEAFF
D gene: -; V gene: TRBV9; CDR3 protein: CASSVDAATHTGELFF
D gene: -; V gene: TRBV21-1; CDR3 protein: CASTGRGWVTEAFF
D gene: TRBD2; V gene: TRBV11-1; CDR3 protein: CASSLQRGTSDTQYF
D gene: -; V gene: TRBV7-2; CDR3 protein: CASSLAGWTYNEQFF
D gene: -; V gene: TRBV7-2; CDR3 protein: CASSPGNMNTEAFF